The entry below describes one T cell receptor beta chain. Its antigen target is currently unknown. No base qualities exist here, and no much larger clone lies one base off it. CDR1 and CDR2, per the germline V gene (reference sequence), are LNHNV and YYDKDF. The junction carries 12 bases between V and J, which are trimmed by 5 bases and 7 bases respectively. From its cysteine to its phenylalanine, the CDR3 spans 13 amino acids. Of all the DNA, just the CDR3 is kept, 39 bases in frame from base 1. Receptor amplification or capture employed the immunoSEQ multiplex PCR assay. For the multiplex PCR, a mixture combining 60 forward primers for TCR Vbeta segments and 13 reverse primers for TCR Jbeta segments was used. The CDR3 region of rearranged TCR beta genes was amplified from genomic DNA by a multiplex PCR assay. On the Illumina HiSeq System, the amplified TCR beta libraries were sequenced as 87-base-pair reads. From the authors' description of their analysis: A later analysis counted about 76 million unique TCR beta chains across the 700 or so repertoires, and roughly 10 million of these chains were shared by at least two donors. A nearest-neighbor algorithm error-corrected the raw reads and collapsed the reads into unique sequences, merging closely related sequences to remove PCR and sequencing errors. To assign V, D and J gene segments, CDR3 sequences were aligned to IMGT reference sequences. For a sequence to be retained, at least a six-nucleotide match to both a V gene segment and a J gene segment was required. Rearrangements were called productive when the CDR3 lacked stop codons and stayed in frame with V and J; all others were non-productive. Following IMGT convention, CDR3 was defined as the stretch from the second conserved V-encoded cysteine to the conserved J-encoded phenylalanine. The earlier analysis of a few hundred of the donors excluded any sequence lacking an unambiguous match to a single V gene segment. In an earlier analysis of more than 500 of the donors, a V segment was called functional when productive rearrangements were above 56.7%, and segregating when the standard deviation between donors exceeded 5%. A statistical classification framework was built to diagnose cytomegalovirus status from the catalog of TCR beta chain sequences. V and J gene assignment, in a later analysis, came from comparing TCR nucleotide sequences with IMGT/GENE-DB human TR gene sequences. A later analysis assigned CDR3 sequences and most-parsimonious VDJ recombination scenarios with the TCRdist pipeline. In a later analysis, each TCR beta chain was defined by its CDR3 amino acid sequence together with its V-gene family, and reads lacking a unique V-gene family were excluded. To address suspected cross-contamination and a sequencing artifact, a later analysis removed around 590 highly shared, low-generation-probability nucleotide sequences. A later analysis calculated a clonal expansion index for each public chain from normalized within-repertoire ranks of inferred template counts. In a later analysis, generation probabilities were computed using a VDJ recombination model fitted to out-of-frame rearrangements, and the results were checked against IGoR. Hypergeometric tests were used in a later analysis to score TCR-TCR, TCR-HLA and TCR-CMV co-occurrence, with a repertoire-size bias correction applied to the TCR pairs. To estimate false discovery rates, a later analysis permuted the HLA or CMV assignments 20 times. A later analysis grouped co-occurring TCRs with DBSCAN, adding TCRdist sequence similarity when clustering within HLA-allele-positive subsets. Repertoires with fewer than 30,000 or more than 120,000 public chains, plus five repertoires with anomalous nucleotide sharing, were excluded from co-occurrence clustering. Held by TCRdb, this immuneACCESS table contains in-frame sequences only and omits some clones. Under half of the omission traces to an unresolved V gene where checked; the cause of the rest is unknown. From that table come the V and J calls and clone size; the DNA was used to work out D and trimming. The sample contains more than 150,000 clones, roughly 80% of them found a single time. The ten largest account for 1.3% of the sample.

This sample is part of a study of cytomegalovirus exposure and HLA in healthy donors (dated 2017 in TCRdb). With respect to the entire study: According to an earlier analysis of a few hundred of the donors, about 179 million T cells yielded 117 million unique TCR beta sequences and roughly 280 Gb of sequence data. Among 350 to 400 genotyped donors of the cohort, an average of approximately 230,000 unique TCR beta nucleotide sequences were sequenced per donor, roughly 18% of them non-productive. Several DR-DQ haplotypes were treated as single units for association and clustering because of strong linkage in the cohort. In an earlier analysis of 587 of the donors, high-throughput TCR beta sequencing was used to judge whether each TCR beta V gene segment behaved as functional or pseudogenic. All discovery cohort repertoires had been generated using a single sequencing platform. HLA typing included class I and class II loci at four-digit resolution. In a later analysis, previously published TCR beta repertoires from more than 500 donors were re-analyzed and high-resolution HLA genotyping was added so that TCR occurrence patterns could be studied. High-throughput TCR immunosequencing, statistical association of individual TCRs with disease status, and machine learning were combined to predict cytomegalovirus infection status. Along with the approximately 650-subject first cohort, a separate validation cohort of over 90 different subjects was used. In a later genetic analysis, genome-wide SNP genotypes for about three fifths of the roughly 670 donors were used, and that subset was treated as a discovery cohort. Donor age, sex, ethnicity and CMV serostatus were collected together with the repertoire data. An early release covering roughly 580 HLA-typed donors comprised about 310 gigabases of sequencing data and tens of millions of unique TCR sequences. Of the roughly 400 genotyped donors, roughly 80% fell in the genetic ancestry cluster associated with self-reported Caucasian donors. The aim of the study was to test whether cataloging public T cell receptors could identify signatures of past pathogen exposure. The number of donors typed differed by locus, with roughly 620-630 for A, B, C, DRB1 and DQB1, approximately 500 for DQA1, 600 to 610 for DPA1, and some 450 for DPB1. The study used immunosequencing to profile the T cell repertoires of about 670 subjects and linked those repertoires to cytomegalovirus serostatus. The later analysis used no new phenotypic data to find candidate immune exposures, relying instead on TCR beta sequences and their occurrence across donors. Here is what the overall study found, with its caveats: Only TCR beta chains were sequenced in this cohort, and the absence of alpha or paired-chain data limited detectable features. The authors suggested that the approach could potentially be generalized to other disease states and immunological phenotypes. Several of the top co-occurrence clusters appeared to be linked to parvovirus B19, influenza, CMV and Epstein-Barr virus, according to a later analysis. The study gave a list of roughly 150 TCR beta chains associated with cytomegalovirus. The 87-base-pair reads could not distinguish some IMGT-functional V segments, including TRBV6-2 and TRBV6-3, so those segments were excluded. Strong co-occurrence of HLA alleles, especially DR and DQ, made assigning TCR associations to individual alleles difficult. At a false discovery rate of 0.05, a later analysis linked fewer than 20,000 TCR beta sequences to specific HLA alleles. While some public TCRs were present in many individuals, most TCR sequences turned up only very rarely across donors. An association between a missense DCLRE1C variant and V-gene and J-gene trimming of TCR beta chains was found in a later genetic analysis and replicated in an independent cohort. In a later analysis, HLA-associated TCR beta chains were found to be more clonally expanded and to have lower generation probabilities than equally common non-associated chains. A group of highly shared sequence variants was considered likely to be a technical artifact of the sequencing pipeline. Because counts were too low, 15 to 20 rarely observed V segments, including chromosome 9 orphons, were excluded from the earlier analysis of under 650 of the donors. Roughly uniform sequencing depth across donors was assumed in presence/absence analyses, although this assumption may not hold. Because HLA typing was unavailable for some donors at each locus, only the typed subset was used in association tests. A few of the identified cytomegalovirus-associated TCR beta chains were confirmed in vitro to be specific for cytomegalovirus antigens. Immune exposure information for the cohort was limited to CMV serostatus. A later analysis found that most CMV-associated TCR beta chains appeared HLA-restricted, with HLA associations seemingly driven largely by CMV exposure. In a later analysis, TCR association rates were found to vary across HLA loci, with the most associated TCRs seen for DRB1 alleles and the fewest for HLA-C alleles. The classifier was reported to diagnose cytomegalovirus status with high specificity and sensitivity in both the original cohort and the validation cohort. A further reported finding was that TCR beta sequences accurately predicted the HLA-A and HLA-B alleles for most subjects in the first cohort. Linkage disequilibrium might explain the correlated functional status among segregating V segments, but an unknown experimental factor could not be ruled out. Compared with the roughly 710-donor mean, donors in an Asian-associated ancestry cluster had fewer N-insertions in productive TCRs, according to a later genetic analysis. In an earlier analysis of approximately 590 of the donors, most TCR beta V segments appeared in productive rearrangements about 87% or about 30% of the time, broadly matching IMGT annotations.

The cohort consisted of 666 healthy bone marrow donors. Cohort members were all nominally healthy when sampled, although unrecorded immune exposures were likely present. The donor was CMV seropositive and belonged to the group of 270 or so seropositive cohort members. A peripheral blood sample was provided by each donor, and peripheral blood mononuclear cells were used for TCR beta sequencing. Genomic DNA was extracted from the blood cell samples with the Qiagen DNeasy Blood Extraction Kit. This sequence was found in a man in his fifties in good health and CMV-seropositive. Sequencing input: PBMCs. The chain couples TRBV15 to TRBJ2-1, with TRBD2 as a weak D call on 6 bases. In nucleotides, the sequence is TGTGCCACCAGCGGCACTAGCAGGAATGAGCAGTTCTTC. Its translation is CATSGTSRNEQFF.